This T cell receptor beta chain was retrieved from a study of beta chain features in type 1 diabetes. The study's findings and limits: TCRB CDR3 length was moderately but significantly reduced in all four CD4+ subsets of Type 1 diabetes patients.

The isolated RNA, all of it, was reverse transcribed, so expressed TCRB transcripts were what got sequenced. About 3.57 million reads, on average, came from each naive, central memory and regulatory T cell sample. Profiling relied on immunoSEQ multiplex PCR, and the TCRdb table lists in-frame clones only, not all of them. This table holds 600,000 to 700,000 clones, roughly 12% found once. CD4+ naive, central memory, regulatory and stem cell-like memory subsets were isolated by sorting on CD45RO/CCR7/CD25/CD127/CD95/CD27. Comment on this clone: Its target is not known.

This CDR3 spans 14 amino acids. V lost 5 bases to trimming and J lost 5 bases; unmatched junction nucleotides: 8. CDR1 SGHTA and CDR2 FQGNSA come from the germline V gene. The source material was naive CD4+ T cells from blood. The rearrangement links TRBV7-2 to TRBJ2-5; 7 bases line up with TRBD2. The TCR comes from a man aged 25-45 years with type 1 diabetes. For the CDR3, the DNA is TGTGCCAGCAGCCGACGAGCGGGGTTGGAGACCCAGTACTTC. Protein sequence: CASSRRAGLETQYF.